This is a list of T cell receptor beta chains from one sample in a study of T cell changes during pregnancy in multiple sclerosis. Clones were sequenced by immunoSEQ multiplex PCR, and TCRdb holds only the in-frame ones, with some missing. The table shows 65,000 to 75,000 clones, with roughly 92% occurring only once. The sequencing here drew on peripheral blood, taken after pregnancy. These receptors were obtained from a female donor in good health, enrolled as a control in a pregnancy study. CDR3s include the opening cysteine and the closing phenylalanine or tryptophan. Each record gives: clone size, J gene, D gene, V gene, CDR3 DNA, CDR3 protein. A D gene is named only where the DNA matches it firmly. Not every row has a clone size; where given, it reads once, few, many or a size class.

>once|TRBJ1-2|-|TRBV5-1
TGCGCCAGCAGCTTGGTGCCAGGGCGGGGCTACACCTTC
CASSLVPGRGYTF
>-|TRBJ1-2|TRBD1|TRBV6-5
TGTGCCAGCAGTTCGGGACAGGGGGGCTACACCTTC
CASSSGQGGYTF
>-|TRBJ2-1|TRBD2|TRBV6-4
TGTGCCAGCGGGCCGGGGGGGAGCGATGAGCAGTTCTTC
CASGPGGSDEQFF
>medium-sized|TRBJ1-5|-|TRBV19
TGTGCCAGTAGTATAATCAGGGAAGTACAGCCCCAGCATTTT
CASSIIREVQPQHF
>few|TRBJ1-2|-|TRBV5-1
TGCGCCAGCAGCTTGGAGGGGTTGCCGGGCTACACCTTC
CASSLEGLPGYTF
>-|TRBJ2-2|TRBD2|TRBV5-1
TGCGCCAGCAGCTCCGGGACTAGCGGGGTGCCCAACACCGGGGAGCTGTTTTTT
CASSSGTSGVPNTGELFF
>-|TRBJ1-4|TRBD1|TRBV19
TGTGCCAGTCGTGCAGGGGGTGAAAAACTGTTTTTT
CASRAGGEKLFF
>-|TRBJ2-1|TRBD2|TRBV7-8
TGTGCCAGCAGCTTAGTACGGACTAGCGGGAGTCATGAGCAGTTCTTC
CASSLVRTSGSHEQFF
>once|TRBJ2-3|-|TRBV9
TGTGCCAGCAGCGTAGAAGTGACTGGAAACACAGATACGCAGTATTTT
CASSVEVTGNTDTQYF
>-|TRBJ1-1|TRBD1|TRBV6-1
TGTGCCAGCAGCCCGACAGGGGGTCGGACTGAAGCTTTCTTT
CASSPTGGRTEAFF
>once|TRBJ2-7|-|TRBV28
TGTGCCAGCAGTTACGGGAGTTTTAACGAGCAGTACTTC
CASSYGSFNEQYF
>-|TRBJ2-1|TRBD1|TRBV19
TGTGCCAGTAGTCCGGGACAGGAGGACAATGAGCAGTTCTTC
CASSPGQEDNEQFF
>-|TRBJ1-2|-|TRBV2
TGTGCCAGCGGAGGTCGTGGGGACACATATGGCTACACCTTC
CASGGRGDTYGYTF
>-|TRBJ1-2|-|TRBV11-1
TGTGCCAGCAGCTTGCGGGTCTCTGGTGGCTACACCTTC
CASSLRVSGGYTF
>-|TRBJ1-6|TRBD1|TRBV15
TGTGCCACCAGCAGGGACAGGGTTAATTCACCCCTCCACTTT
CATSRDRVNSPLHF
>-|TRBJ1-5|-|TRBV7-2
TGTGCCAGCAGCTTGGTGCGGGTCAATCAGCCCCAGCATTTT
CASSLVRVNQPQHF
>-|TRBJ2-1|TRBD1|TRBV6-1
TGTGCCAGCAGTACGGACAGGGACAATGAGCAGTTCTTC
CASSTDRDNEQFF
>-|TRBJ1-4|-|TRBV5-5
TGTGCCAGCAGCTTGGATTTAAGGGTGATAGAAGGAGGTGAAAAACTGTTTTTT
CASSLDLRVIEGGEKLFF
>-|TRBJ2-2|TRBD1|TRBV11-2
TGTGCCAGCACCCTACAGGGGATCACCGGGGAGCTGTTTTTT
CASTLQGITGELFF
>-|TRBJ2-1|TRBD2|TRBV4-1
TGCGCCAGCAGCCAGCTAGCGGGAGTTGGTGAGCAGTTCTTC
CASSQLAGVGEQFF
>-|TRBJ2-2|-|TRBV11-2
TGTGCCAGCAGCTTAGTAGGGGGTCGTACCGGGGAGCTGTTTTTT
CASSLVGGRTGELFF
>-|TRBJ1-4|-|TRBV28
TGTGCCAGCAGGCAGGAAAAACTGTTTTTT
CASRQEKLFF
>-|TRBJ2-5|-|TRBV10-2
TGCGCCAGCAGTGTCCCCGAACTGCAAGAGACCCAGTACTTC
CASSVPELQETQYF
>-|TRBJ2-5|-|TRBV18
TGTGCCAGCTCACCGAGCTACAGGGTTATTGGGGAGACCCAGTACTTC
CASSPSYRVIGETQYF
>-|TRBJ1-2|-|TRBV7-9
TGTGCCAGCTTGGGACCGGGAGACTATGGCTACACCTTC
CASLGPGDYGYTF
>-|TRBJ1-2|-|TRBV27
TGTGCCAGCAGTCTAACAGGCGGCTATGGCTACACCTTC
CASSLTGGYGYTF
>-|TRBJ2-1|TRBD2|TRBV4-1
TGCGCCAGCAGCCAAGTACTAGCGGGGGGGGACATAAAGTTCTTC
CASSQVLAGGDIKFF